This T cell receptor beta chain is drawn from a study of shared T cell receptors in the human thymus. Profiling relied on immunoSEQ multiplex PCR, and the TCRdb table lists in-frame clones only, not all of them. The repertoire has 500,000 to 850,000 clones, more than 70% of them found once; the top ten carry over 0.008%. V gave up 1 base and J gave up 0 bases, with 10 bases separating them. Germline V gene sequence: CDR1 SEHNR, CDR2 FQNEAQ (reference sequence). The CDR3 sequence is 16 residues long. This sample was shared with a second study, whose subject was human thymus T cells. That study adds: Donation came from healthy Finnish infants having corrective surgery for congenital heart defects. Corrective cardiac surgery supplied the resected thymus tissue. It looked as if thymic and blood repertoires used V and J genes in a biased way. Related research found strongly overlapping thymic repertoires in unrelated individuals.

This chain connects TRBV7-9 to TRBJ2-1; no definite D call. The sample consisted of thymocytes. The clonotype comes from a boy under two years old with a congenital heart defect. CDR3 residues: CASSLVAKRSYNEQFF. CDR3 nucleotide sequence: TGTGCCAGCAGCTTAGTAGCCAAGCGCTCCTACAATGAGCAGTTCTTC.